This T cell receptor beta chain derives from a study of PD-1 blockade in classical Hodgkin lymphoma. Study findings and constraints: Lower baseline TCR diversity was reported for newly diagnosed patients than for healthy donors.

Exposure to brentuximab vedotin varied, and each patient had relapsed following autologous stem cell transplantation. CD4+ T cells were purified from thawed PBMCs by negative selection. On this clone itself: The antigen remains unidentified.

Assay: immunoSEQ multiplex PCR; the TCRdb copy retains only in-frame clones and omits some. The table records roughly 8,000 clones, about nine tenths of them present only once. The CDR3 has 13 residues. The V gene lost 5 bases and the J gene lost 9 bases, with 16 bases spanning the gap. Per germline, CDR1 SGHVS and CDR2 FQNEAQ. The TCR sequence derives from a human donor with classical Hodgkin lymphoma. The V call is TRBV7-8, the J call TRBJ1-1; D not certain. The source material was CD4+ T cells from blood, sampled at baseline. CDR3 sequence reads: CASSPERHLQAFF. CDR3 sequence (DNA): TGTGCCAGCAGCCCCGAACGACATCTCCAAGCTTTCTTT.